These 29 T cell receptor beta chains originate from one sample sequenced in a study of blood T cells in healthy people across ages (dated by TCRdb to between 2014 and 2017). The library was built by means of 5' RACE. The listed sequencing device is Illumina HiSeq 2500. A second roughly 6 to 12 cycle PCR used a sample-barcoded 5' primer and a J-beta primer mix. TCRdb reprocessed the public reads (quality trimming at Q25 with fastp, clone calling with MiXCR) and kept in-frame beta chains. Rows are unified per CDR3 protein, each entry keeping the most common DNA and genes. The sample includes about 670,000 distinct CDR3 sequences, with around 41% observed a single time. The ten largest clones represent 25% to 30% of the sample. The sequencing input was blood. All receptors derive from a man older than 75 in good health.

V and J are TRBV9 and TRBJ2-7, with 12 bases lining up with TRBD2. The CDR3 spans 17 residues. Trimming at V came to 4 bases and at J to 0 bases, leaving 8 bases not matched to a gene. Per germline, CDR1 SGDLS and CDR2 YYNGEE. The CDR3 reads CASSPGLAGHSSYEQYF. The CDR3 DNA reads as TGTGCCAGCAGCCCGGGACTAGCGGGCCATAGCTCCTACGAGCAGTACTTC.

The rearrangement joins TRBV29-1 to TRBJ1-2; 8 nucleotides line up with TRBD1. Per germline, CDR1 SQVTM and CDR2 ANQGSEA. The CDR3 is 14 residues long. V trimming: 4 bases; J trimming: 7 bases; junction bases outside the gene matches: 11. This chain's CDR3 is CSVAGQGRLGGYTF. Here the CDR3 DNA reads TGCAGCGTTGCAGGACAGGGTAGGCTTGGTGGCTACACCTTC.

V gene TRBV11-3 combines with J gene TRBJ2-1; D unclear. CDR1 is SGHNT and CDR2 is YENEEA in the germline V gene. Trimming stripped 1 base from V and 9 bases from J, with 4 bases between. The CDR3 runs to 11 residues. In nucleotides, the CDR3 is TGTGCCAGCAGCTTAGGGTTTGAGCAGTTCTTC. It yields the protein CASSLGFEQFF.

This chain uses TRBV14 with TRBJ2-1; D is unresolved. Trimming stripped 1 base from V and 7 bases from J, with 11 bases between. The CDR3 spans 14 residues. Germline-derived CDR1 and CDR2 are SGHDN and FVKESK. CDR3 coding DNA: TGTGCCAGCAGCCAAGTGAGGTTTCAGAATGAGCAGTTCTTC. It yields the protein CASSQVRFQNEQFF.

The chain employs TRBV5-1 and TRBJ2-5; perhaps D is TRBD1 or TRBD2 (5 bases each). The V and J ends lost 2 bases and 4 bases respectively, with 18 bases between them. Germline V gives CDR1 SGHRS, CDR2 YFSETQ. The CDR3 length is 16 residues. In DNA, the CDR3 is TGCGCCAGCAGCTTACAATTTCAGGGAGTAGGAGAGACCCAGTACTTC. Amino acid sequence: CASSLQFQGVGETQYF.

The chain employs TRBV20-1 and TRBJ1-5; perhaps TRBD1 as D (5 bases). Germline V gene data show CDR1 as DFQATT and CDR2 as SNEGSKA (reference sequence). Trimming removed 3 bases from V and 4 bases from J, with 22 bases in between. This CDR3 comprises 17 residues. The CDR3, as DNA: TGCAGTGCTAGGGACGCGGGGCGCCAGGGTGGGAATCAGCCCCAGCATTTT. Residues: CSARDAGRQGGNQPQHF.

Details on this clonotype: An end of the junction does not agree with germline; a read error may underlie this. The chain employs TRBV6-6 and TRBJ2-1; D gene uncertain. CDR3 length: 11 amino acids. The germline V gene has CDR1 MNHNY and CDR2 SVGAGI (reference sequence). The CDR3 DNA is TGTGCCAGCAGTTACACGACTGAGCGGTTCTTC. It yields the protein CASSYTTERFF.

This rearrangement joins TRBV5-1 to TRBJ1-5; no definite D call. This CDR3 has 13 amino acids. V lost 4 bases and J lost 3, with 8 bases in between. Germline V gives CDR1 SGHRS, CDR2 YFSETQ. The CDR3 reads CASSLYPNQPQHF. The CDR3 nucleotides read TGCGCCAGCAGCCTATACCCCAATCAGCCCCAGCATTTT. Looking up the rest from reference TRBV5-1 and TRBJ1-5 gives the full variable domain: KAGVTQTPRYLIKTRGQQVTLSCSPISGHRSVSWYQQTPGQGLQFLFEYFSETQRNKGNFPGRFSGRQFSNSRSEMNVSTLELGDSALYLCASSLYPNQPQHFGDGTRLSIL.

This clonotype was recorded a few times. The J gene is TRBJ1-6, the V gene TRBV12-3 or TRBV12-4, with 8 bases fitting TRBD1. V dropped 5 bases and J dropped 6; count of bases not matched to a gene: 6. This CDR3 is 15 amino acids long. CDR3 in DNA: TGTGCCAGCAGTGCTCGACAGGGGCCTAATTCACCCCTCCACTTT. This sequence encodes CASSARQGPNSPLHF.

For this clonotype: A read error may be the cause here, since a much bigger clone is one base away. The genes are TRBV7-3 and TRBJ2-7, with D unresolved. In germline, CDR1 is SGHTA, CDR2 FQGTGA. This CDR3 has 14 residues. In nucleotides, the CDR3 is TGTGCCTGCAGCTTAACCCCAGATCAACCCGAGCAGTACTTC. Amino acid sequence: CACSLTPDQPEQYF. The full variable domain, in which reference TRBV7-3 and TRBJ2-7 provide the parts outside the CDR3, is GAGVSQTPSNKVTEKGKYVELRCDPISGHTALYWYRQSLGQGPEFLIYFQGTGAADDSGLPNDRFFAVRPEGSVSTLKIQRTERGDSAVYLCACSLTPDQPEQYFGPGTRLTVT.

A word on this clonotype: Mismatch with germline at one junction end may stem from a read error. The V gene is TRBV5-8, the J gene TRBJ1-2; D call uncertain. The germline V gene has CDR1 SGHTS and CDR2 YDEGEE. The length of the CDR3 is 14 residues. CDR3 coding DNA: TGTGCCATCAGCCCCGTAGACGGCGGGTATGGCTACACCTTC. Translated: CAISPVDGGYGYTF.

The rearrangement joins TRBV7-2 to TRBJ2-5; tentative D call: TRBD2 (5 bases). The germline V gene has CDR1 SGHTA and CDR2 FQGNSA. This CDR3 has 15 amino acids. V lost 0 bases and J 5 bases, leaving 13 bases between the germline ends. The CDR3 nucleotides read TGTGCCAGCAGCTTAGCGCGGGCTGCCGGGGAGACCCAGTACTTC. Translation gives CASSLARAAGETQYF.

This sequence joins TRBV28 and TRBJ2-3; D gene ambiguous. Trimming removed 4 bases from V and 6 bases from J, with 20 bases in between. CDR3 length: 16 amino acids. CDR1 is MDHEN, CDR2 SYDVKM, per germline. The CDR3, as DNA: TGTGCCAGCAGTTCCCCCCGGACGGTGGCCCGGGATACGCAGTATTTT. Its translation is CASSSPRTVARDTQYF.

V is TRBV29-1 and J is TRBJ2-1; D uncertain. CDR1 SQVTM and CDR2 ANQGSEA come from the germline V gene. This CDR3 has 13 amino acids. Trimming took off 3 bases at V and 0 bases at J, with 6 bases between the two ends. CDR3 residues: CSVDLSSYNEQFF. CDR3 DNA: TGCAGCGTTGATCTGAGCTCCTACAATGAGCAGTTCTTC.

In its sample, this clonotype was seen a few times. This rearrangement joins TRBV3-1 to TRBJ1-2, with 9 nucleotides matching TRBD1. V lost 4 bases and J lost 5; bases outside the gene matches: 5. The CDR3 runs 14 residues. Germline CDR1 reads LGHDT; CDR2 reads YNNKEL (reference sequence). The CDR3 protein is CASSPAGTGYGYTF. For the CDR3, the DNA is TGTGCCAGCAGCCCGGCGGGGACAGGGTATGGCTACACCTTC. The whole variable domain, filled in from reference TRBV3-1 and TRBJ1-2, reads DTAVSQTPKYLVTQMGNDKSIKCEQNLGHDTMYWYKQDSKKFLKIMFSYNNKELIINETVPNRFSPKSPDKAHLNLHINSLELGDSAVYFCASSPAGTGYGYTFGSGTRLTVV.

This chain joins TRBV2 and TRBJ2-5; 7 bases agree with TRBD1. The germline CDR1 and CDR2 sequences are SNHLY and FYNNEI. The CDR3 length is 15 residues. The J segment lost 6 bases and the V segment lost 8 bases, leaving 15 bases of the junction unmatched. The CDR3 DNA reads as TGTGCCAGCGGCGTCAGGGGGATATTAAGACAGACCCAGTACTTC. Its translation: CASGVRGILRQTQYF.

The rearrangement uses TRBV28 and TRBJ2-7; D gene unclear. The germline V gene encodes CDR1 MDHEN and CDR2 SYDVKM. The V end lost 7 bases, the J end lost 0 bases, and 16 bases lay between the germline ends. The CDR3 has 15 residues. The CDR3 sequence: CASTRDTLLSYEQYF. The CDR3 region has the DNA TGTGCCAGCACCAGAGACACCCTGCTCTCCTACGAGCAGTACTTC.

Remarks on this clonotype: One junction end disagrees with the germline gene, perhaps due to a read error. The CDR3 protein is CASSPTTTTGEVFF. CDR3 bases: TGTGCCAGCAGCCCTACCACTACCACCGGGGAGGTGTTTTTT. The J gene is TRBJ2-2, the V gene TRBV7-3; a possible D gene is TRBD2 (6 bases). Germline CDR1 reads SGHTA; CDR2 reads FQGTGA. CDR3 size: 14 residues.

This clonotype has a handful of counts. The chain recombines TRBV29-1 with TRBJ2-2, with unresolved D. The germline V gene encodes CDR1 SQVTM and CDR2 ANQGSEA. With 1 base removed from V and 10 bases from J, the gap between germline ends came to 7 bases. This CDR3 spans 11 amino acids. The CDR3 spells CSVEGPQELFF. DNA for the CDR3: TGCAGCGTTGAAGGTCCGCAGGAGCTGTTTTTT.

This chain uses TRBV24-1 with TRBJ2-7; TRBD1 matches 7 bases. V lost 4 bases to trimming and J lost 7 bases; unmatched junction nucleotides: 9. The germline gives CDR1 KGHDR, CDR2 SFDVKD. The CDR3 contains 14 residues. This CDR3 is CATSDRGTVGEQYF. The CDR3 nucleotides read TGTGCCACCAGTGACCGTGGGACAGTGGGAGAGCAGTACTTC.

This clonotype was seen more than once but under ten times. V gene TRBV29-1 combines with J gene TRBJ2-7; weak D call: TRBD2 (5 bases). The CDR3 has 12 residues. CDR1 is SQVTM, CDR2 ANQGSEA, per germline. The ends were cut back, 4 bases at V and 5 bases at J, with 12 bases in the middle. The CDR3 loop reads CSVVRAKDEQYF. The CDR3 bases are TGCAGCGTTGTGAGGGCCAAGGACGAGCAGTACTTC.

As for this clonotype: Since the CDR3 does not end with the conserved phenylalanine or tryptophan, this likely comes from a read error. CDR3 protein: CSARDPGTGGAEQYS. In nucleotides, the CDR3 is TGCAGTGCTAGAGATCCGGGGACAGGGGGCGCCGAGCAGTACTCC. V gene TRBV20-1 combines with J gene TRBJ2-7, with 12 bases that match TRBD1. The V gene's germline CDR1 is DFQATT and CDR2 SNEGSKA (reference sequence). V was clipped by 0 bases and J by 6 bases; unmatched bases: 6. This CDR3 spans 15 amino acids.

This clonotype appeared many times. This chain links TRBV18 with TRBJ2-3, with D hard to call. CDR3 size: 15 residues. Germline V gives CDR1 KGHSH, CDR2 LQKENI. The V and J ends lost 3 bases and 0 bases respectively, with 10 bases between them. The CDR3 DNA reads TGTGCCAGCTCACCGGACCTATTCAGCACAGATACGCAGTATTTT. Its translation: CASSPDLFSTDTQYF.

The chain has TRBV20-1 and TRBJ1-5; 8 bases are a match to TRBD1. Trimming at V came to 0 bases and at J to 4 bases, leaving 8 bases not matched to a gene. Germline values: CDR1 DFQATT, CDR2 SNEGSKA (reference sequence). The CDR3 has 16 amino acids. In DNA, the CDR3 is TGCAGTGCTAGAGAGGGACAGGACGTGGGGAATCAGCCCCAGCATTTT. This sequence encodes CSAREGQDVGNQPQHF.

The V and J genes are TRBV7-2 and TRBJ1-6; the match to TRBD1 covers 8 bases. The germline V gene encodes CDR1 SGHTA and CDR2 FQGNSA. This CDR3 has 16 residues. The junction had 10 bases not matched to a gene; V was cut back by 2 bases and J by 10 bases. CDR3 sequence (DNA): TGTGCCAGCAGCTTACGCCCCGGGACAGGAAAATCACCCCTCCACTTT. It translates to CASSLRPGTGKSPLHF.

This chain connects TRBV20-1 to TRBJ2-1, with D perhaps being TRBD1 or TRBD2 (5 bases each). Trimming shortened V by 0 bases and J by 5 bases, and 17 bases separated the two germline ends. The length of the CDR3 is 16 residues. Germline lookup yields CDR1 DFQATT and CDR2 SNEGSKA (reference sequence). The CDR3, as DNA: TGCAGTGCTAGAGATTATAGCCAGGGACGGGACAATGAGCAGTTCTTC. Its protein product is CSARDYSQGRDNEQFF.

This clonotype was seen only a few times. V is TRBV6-2 or TRBV6-3 and J is TRBJ2-5; TRBD1 aligns across 7 bases. The germline gives CDR1 MNHEY, CDR2 SVGEGT. CDR3 length: 14 residues. V trimming: 7 bases; J trimming: 2 bases; junction bases outside the gene matches: 7. In DNA, the CDR3 is TGTGCCAGCACCAGACAGGGTGGGCAAGAGACCCAGTACTTC. This gives the protein CASTRQGGQETQYF.

This chain joins TRBV7-2 and TRBJ2-5; D remains unclear. From germline, CDR1 is SGHTA and CDR2 FQGNSA. V lost 1 base and J 11 bases, leaving 14 bases between the germline ends. This CDR3 has 13 amino acids. In DNA, the CDR3 is TGTGCCAGCAGCTTAGTAGCTGTGAATGAGCAGTACTTC. The encoded protein is CASSLVAVNEQYF.

This clonotype has a single count. The chain combines TRBV3-1 with TRBJ1-4; TRBD1 might be the D (5 bases). The CDR3 contains 13 residues. V lost 2 bases to trimming and J lost 8 bases, with 9 bases between them. In germline, CDR1 is LGHDT, CDR2 YNNKEL (reference sequence). CDR3 region: CASSQLGTEKLFF. The CDR3 coding sequence is TGTGCCAGCAGCCAACTTGGGACGGAAAAACTGTTTTTT.